The 28 T cell receptor beta chains given below trace back to one sample, sequenced in a study of T cell changes during pregnancy in multiple sclerosis. Repertoires were generated with immunoSEQ multiplex PCR, while TCRdb's copy carries only in-frame clones and drops some. The sample comprises about 44,000 clones, 89% of which are singletons, and approximately 1.1% rests with the top ten. Sample: CD4+ T cells from peripheral blood mononuclear cells, taken after pregnancy. These receptors all stem from a female donor with multiple sclerosis, enrolled in a pregnancy study.

This clone occurred once. The chain links TRBV28 to TRBJ1-5; TRBD1 agrees at 10 bases. The V gene end was trimmed by 6 bases and the J gene end by 6 bases; junction bases not matched to a gene: 5. CDR1 is MDHEN and CDR2 is SYDVKM in the germline V gene. This CDR3 comprises 14 residues. CDR3 nucleotides: TGTGCCAGCAGGGGACAGGGGAATGGTCAGCCCCAGCATTTT. This gives the protein CASRGQGNGQPQHF.

This chain joins TRBV30 and TRBJ1-4; D is possibly TRBD1 (5 bases). Trimming stripped 7 bases from V and 4 bases from J, with 13 bases between. The length of the CDR3 is 13 residues. Germline V gene data show CDR1 as GTSNPN and CDR2 as SVGIG (reference sequence). The CDR3 nucleotides read TGTGCCTTTCAGGGAGGCAATAATGAAAAACTGTTTTTT. This codes for CAFQGGNNEKLFF.

V gene TRBV4-3 combines with J gene TRBJ2-7, with TRBD2 matching over 10 bases. V lost 0 bases, J lost 6 bases, and 14 bases stayed unmatched. The CDR3 has 18 residues. The V gene's germline CDR1 is LGHNA and CDR2 YSLEER. CDR3 protein: CASSQDLPSTAGGTEQYF. In DNA, the CDR3 is TGCGCCAGCAGCCAAGATCTGCCGTCGACAGCGGGAGGGACCGAGCAGTACTTC.

The chain combines TRBV18 with TRBJ1-2; D may be TRBD1 (5 bases). This CDR3 is 16 amino acids long. The ends were cut back, 0 bases at V and 4 bases at J, with 15 bases in the middle. Per germline, CDR1 KGHSH and CDR2 LQKENI. In DNA, the CDR3 is TGTGCCAGCTCACCACCTGCCCCGGGGGTGGGCTATGGCTACACCTTC. Amino acids: CASSPPAPGVGYGYTF.

The rearrangement joins TRBV9 to TRBJ2-1; TRBD1 aligns across 7 bases. With V trimmed by 4 bases and J by 0 bases, 4 bases remained unmatched. There are 15 residues in the CDR3. Germline values: CDR1 SGDLS, CDR2 YYNGEE. CDR3 loop: CASSPRGSSYNEQFF. The CDR3 region has the DNA TGTGCCAGCAGCCCCAGGGGGAGCTCCTACAATGAGCAGTTCTTC.

V usage is TRBV19 and J usage is TRBJ2-1; 8 positions agree with TRBD2. The V segment lost 6 bases and the J segment 9 bases; nucleotides outside the gene matches: 13. Germline assignment: CDR1 LNHDA and CDR2 SQIVND (reference sequence). This CDR3 has 15 residues. CDR3 nucleotides: TGTGCCAGTAGCATGAGGGCCGGGAGGGCCGGTGAGCAGTTCTTC. It translates to CASSMRAGRAGEQFF. Supplemented by reference TRBV19 and TRBJ2-1, the full variable domain reads DGGITQSPKYLFRKEGQNVTLSCEQNLNHDAMYWYRQDPGQGLRLIYYSQIVNDFQKGDIAEGYSVSREKKESFPLTVTSAQKNPTAFYLCASSMRAGRAGEQFFGPGTRLTVL.

This chain uses TRBV5-1 with TRBJ1-5; D unresolved. The germline gives CDR1 SGHRS, CDR2 YFSETQ. The CDR3 is 14 residues long. V was shortened by 0 bases and J by 4 bases, with 8 bases between the two germline ends. CDR3 sequence (DNA): TGCGCCAGCAGCTTGGAGGCGGATAATCAGCCCCAGCATTTT. Amino acids: CASSLEADNQPQHF.

The chain couples TRBV29-1 to TRBJ1-2; 8 bases are shared with TRBD1. The CDR3 sequence is 13 residues long. The V gene's germline CDR1 is SQVTM and CDR2 ANQGSEA. V shed 3 bases, J shed 8 bases, and the junction held 8 bases outside the gene matches. CDR3 nucleotide sequence: TGCAGCGTTGAGGGACAGGAGCTGGAGGGCTACACCTTC. It translates to CSVEGQELEGYTF.

V usage is TRBV7-3 and J usage is TRBJ2-3; TRBD2 aligns across 11 bases. Germline loops: CDR1 SGHTA, CDR2 FQGTGA. J was trimmed by 4 bases and V by 2 bases; bases with no gene match: 11. The CDR3 is made up of 18 amino acids. CDR3 DNA sequence: TGTGCCAGCAGCTTAGTAGCGGGAGGGCCTCGACCGGCAGATACGCAGTATTTT. Protein sequence: CASSLVAGGPRPADTQYF. Filled out from reference TRBV7-3 and TRBJ2-3, the complete variable domain reads GAGVSQTPSNKVTEKGKYVELRCDPISGHTALYWYRQSLGQGPEFLIYFQGTGAADDSGLPNDRFFAVRPEGSVSTLKIQRTERGDSAVYLCASSLVAGGPRPADTQYFGPGTRLTVL.

The rearrangement links TRBV4-2 to TRBJ2-3; 8 positions agree with TRBD1. CDR3 length equals 18 residues. From germline, CDR1 is LGHNA and CDR2 YNFKEQ. Trimming took 6 bases from V and 2 from J; bases not matched to a gene: 16. In DNA form, the CDR3 reads TGTGCCAGCAGGCCAGGGGGCTCGGGATACCTCATCACAGATACGCAGTATTTT. Translating gives CASRPGGSGYLITDTQYF.

This clone has a single count. The rearrangement joins TRBV9 to TRBJ1-2; 9 positions match TRBD1. This CDR3 has 14 amino acids. Germline V CDR1 and CDR2: SGDLS, YYNGEE. The ends lost 4 bases at V and 8 bases at J; junction bases unmatched: 9. CDR3 bases: TGTGCCAGCAGCCCCCAGACAGGGGGGGAAGGCTACACCTTC. Translation gives CASSPQTGGEGYTF.

V usage is TRBV28 and J usage is TRBJ1-4, with TRBD1 identical over 9 bases. CDR1 is MDHEN and CDR2 is SYDVKM in the germline V gene. Trimming at V came to 6 bases and at J to 6 bases, leaving 8 bases not matched to a gene. This CDR3 spans 15 amino acids. Written as DNA, the CDR3 is TGTGCCAGCAGGCCCCCGGACAGGGGTTATGAAAAACTGTTTTTT. Protein sequence: CASRPPDRGYEKLFF. Combining the CDR3 with reference TRBV28 and TRBJ1-4 gives the whole variable domain DVKVTQSSRYLVKRTGEKVFLECVQDMDHENMFWYRQDPGLGLRLIYFSYDVKMKEKGDIPEGYSVSREKKERFSLILESASTNQTSMYLCASRPPDRGYEKLFFGSGTQLSVL.

V gene TRBV15 combines with J gene TRBJ1-3; TRBD1 aligns across 8 bases. Germline V gene sequence: CDR1 LNHNV, CDR2 YYDKDF (reference sequence). Unmatched junction bases numbered 5, after V lost 0 bases and J lost 4 bases. The CDR3 totals 16 residues. This CDR3 reads CATSRDFQGAGNTIYF. The CDR3 nucleotides read TGTGCCACCAGCAGAGATTTTCAGGGGGCGGGAAACACCATATATTTT.

This chain's CDR3 is CAWSNPGPETQYF. The CDR3 DNA reads as TGTGCCTGGAGCAACCCAGGGCCGGAGACCCAGTACTTC. The rearrangement links TRBV30 to TRBJ2-5, with D possibly TRBD1 on 5 matching bases. The CDR3 runs 13 residues. Trimming pared 3 bases from V and 5 bases from J, leaving 13 bases between. The germline V gene encodes CDR1 GTSNPN and CDR2 SVGIG (reference sequence).

The genes are TRBV19 and TRBJ1-5; 10 bases are shared with TRBD1. With V trimmed by 8 bases and J by 4 bases, 8 bases remained unmatched. The CDR3 spans 15 residues. Per the germline V gene, CDR1 is LNHDA and CDR2 is SQIVND (reference sequence). In nucleotides, the CDR3 is TGTGCCAGTTGGGGGACAGGGGCGAAGAATCAGCCCCAGCATTTT. Translation gives CASWGTGAKNQPQHF.

J is TRBJ2-1 and V is TRBV4-1, with 14 bases aligning to TRBD2. V trimming: 0 bases; J trimming: 8 bases; junction bases outside the gene matches: 6. The CDR3 runs 17 residues. The V gene's germline CDR1 is MGHRA and CDR2 YSYEKL. CDR3 protein: CASSQDGLAGGSDEQFF. In DNA, the CDR3 is TGCGCCAGCAGCCAAGACGGACTAGCGGGAGGTAGTGATGAGCAGTTCTTC.

This chain links TRBV9 with TRBJ2-7, with TRBD2 as a possible D gene (5 bases). V dropped 3 bases and J dropped 3 bases, with 16 bases sitting between them. The CDR3 is 15 amino acids. From germline, CDR1 is SGDLS and CDR2 YYNGEE. CDR3 DNA sequence: TGTGCCAGCAGCGCTAGGACTGGGAATAACTACGAGCAGTACTTC. It yields the protein CASSARTGNNYEQYF.

This rearrangement joins TRBV30 to TRBJ2-1, with a weak D call TRBD2 (6 bases). Germline V gives CDR1 GTSNPN, CDR2 SVGIG (reference sequence). The ends were cut back, 6 bases at V and 9 bases at J, with 18 bases in the middle. The CDR3 has 13 amino acids. CDR3 sequence (DNA): TGTGCCTGTTATGCGGGATCCAGGGCTGAGCAGTTCTTC. It codes for CACYAGSRAEQFF.

This clone was counted only a few times. The V call is TRBV30, the J call TRBJ1-1, with D uncertain. Germline CDR1 reads GTSNPN; CDR2 reads SVGIG (reference sequence). The CDR3 extends over 12 amino acids. The germline V and J ends were trimmed by 4 bases and 1 base, with 7 bases remaining between them. The CDR3 reads CAWTRKNTEAFF. The CDR3 DNA reads as TGTGCCTGGACGAGAAAGAACACTGAAGCTTTCTTT.

The chain has TRBV18 and TRBJ2-5; possible D gene TRBD1, 5 bases. Matching the DNA end better, TRBJ2-7 makes the J call doubtful. Germline V CDR1 and CDR2: KGHSH, LQKENI. The CDR3 is 13 amino acids. CDR3 in DNA: TGTGCCAGCTCACCAGACAGCACGGGCGAGCAGTACTTC. Translating gives CASSPDSTGEQYF.

V usage is TRBV6-4 and J usage is TRBJ2-1; TRBD2 aligns across 9 bases. The V segment lost 6 bases and the J segment 8 bases; nucleotides outside the gene matches: 11. The CDR3 consists of 15 residues. Germline loops: CDR1 MRHNA, CDR2 SNTAGT. The CDR3 DNA reads TGTGCCAGCAGCCGCGCTAGCGGGACTTACGATGAGCAGTTCTTC. Its protein product is CASSRASGTYDEQFF.

This chain's CDR3 is CASSKDSGGLAVYEQYF. CDR3 sequence (DNA): TGCGCCAGCAGTAAGGACAGTGGGGGACTAGCTGTCTACGAGCAGTACTTC. The chain combines TRBV5-1 with TRBJ2-7; TRBD2 matches 9 bases. Trimming removed 5 bases from V and 3 bases from J; junction bases left unmatched: 15. Germline CDR1 reads SGHRS; CDR2 reads YFSETQ. The CDR3 is 17 amino acids.

V is TRBV18 and J is TRBJ2-5; 9 nucleotides match TRBD1. The CDR3 totals 17 residues. Trimming took 2 bases from V and 2 from J; bases not matched to a gene: 9. Germline CDR1 and CDR2: KGHSH and LQKENI. CDR3 sequence: CASSPLELQGAQETQYF. The CDR3 bases are TGTGCCAGCTCACCATTGGAATTACAGGGGGCTCAAGAGACCCAGTACTTC.

The rearrangement joins TRBV2 to TRBJ2-1; the D gene is possibly TRBD1 (5 bases). The V and J ends lost 6 bases and 4 bases respectively, with 7 bases between them. This CDR3 spans 12 amino acids. Germline CDR1 SNHLY, CDR2 FYNNEI. The chain's CDR3 is CASRGLYNEQFF. The CDR3 DNA sequence: TGTGCCAGCAGGGGGCTGTACAATGAGCAGTTCTTC.

The chain is built from TRBV6-1 and TRBJ1-5; 10 bases are shared with TRBD1. Trimming took 6 bases from V and 3 from J; bases not matched to a gene: 5. The CDR3 covers 15 residues. The germline V gene encodes CDR1 MNHNS and CDR2 SASEGT. The CDR3 is CASSAGTGDNQPQHF. CDR3 nucleotide sequence: TGTGCCAGCAGCGCCGGGACAGGGGACAATCAGCCCCAGCATTTT.

V is TRBV4-1 and J is TRBJ1-5; no clear D gene. V was clipped by 0 bases and J by 0 bases, with 12 bases between them. Germline V gene sequence: CDR1 MGHRA, CDR2 YSYEKL. The CDR3 extends over 17 amino acids. The CDR3 DNA reads TGCGCCAGCAGCCAAGATTATGCCTATAATAGCAATCAGCCCCAGCATTTT. Amino acids: CASSQDYAYNSNQPQHF.

V is TRBV7-9 and J is TRBJ2-5; D unresolved. V was clipped by 8 bases and J by 2 bases, with 6 bases between them. Germline CDR1 and CDR2: SEHNR and FQNEAQ (reference sequence). The CDR3 totals 11 residues. The CDR3 region is CASQQQETQYF. DNA for the CDR3: TGTGCCAGCCAACAGCAAGAGACCCAGTACTTC.

This rearrangement joins TRBV5-6 to TRBJ2-2, with D uncertain. The V gene lost 4 bases and the J gene lost 5 bases, with 9 bases spanning the gap. The germline V gene has CDR1 SGHDT and CDR2 YYEEEE. This CDR3 is built from 13 residues. Here the CDR3 DNA reads TGTGCCAGCAGCCCCGCGCGGACCGGGGAGCTGTTTTTT. Translation: CASSPARTGELFF.